This T cell receptor (beta chain) was retrieved from a study of cytomegalovirus exposure and HLA in healthy donors listed by TCRdb under 2017. Background for the entire study: An earlier analysis of fewer than 750 of the donors reported 276 Gb of sequence data and around 120 million unique TCR beta sequences obtained from 150 million to 200 million T cells. A few DR-DQ haplotypes were handled as single units for association and clustering because linkage in the cohort was strong. A later genetic analysis took genome-wide SNP genotypes for about three fifths of the 666 donors and used that subset as a discovery cohort. Among under 450 genotyped donors of the cohort, an average of approximately 240,000 unique TCR beta nucleotide sequences were sequenced per donor, around 20% of them non-productive. The study used immunosequencing to profile the T cell repertoires of under 700 subjects and linked those repertoires to cytomegalovirus serostatus. To predict cytomegalovirus infection status, the study brought together high-throughput TCR immunosequencing, statistical association of individual TCRs with disease status, and machine learning. The study aimed to test whether signatures of past pathogen exposure could be identified by cataloging public T cell receptors. Donor age, sex, ethnicity and CMV serostatus were compiled alongside the repertoire data. Roughly 300 gigabases of sequencing data and approximately 85 million unique TCR sequences were included in an early release covering roughly 600 HLA-typed donors. Of the 350 to 400 genotyped donors, about 80% fell in the genetic ancestry cluster associated with self-reported Caucasian donors. An earlier analysis of approximately 630 of the donors applied high-throughput TCR beta sequencing to assess whether each TCR beta V gene segment acted as functional or pseudogenic. Every discovery cohort repertoire had been produced on one sequencing platform. HLA typing included class I and class II loci at four-digit resolution. Typing coverage varied by locus: about 620-640 donors for A, B, C, DRB1 and DQB1; roughly 510 for DQA1; nearly 610 for DPA1; fewer than 480 for DPB1. The later analysis used no new phenotypic data to find candidate immune exposures, relying instead on TCR beta sequences and their occurrence across donors. In a later analysis, previously published TCR beta repertoires from 550 to 750 donors were re-analyzed and high-resolution HLA genotyping was added so that TCR occurrence patterns could be studied. Besides the first cohort of hundreds of subjects, a separate validation cohort made up of roughly 120 different subjects was used. The paper as a whole reports these results and caveats: According to a later analysis, most CMV-associated TCR beta chains appeared to be HLA-restricted, and the HLA associations seemed to be driven largely by CMV exposure. In a later analysis, HLA-associated TCR beta chains showed more clonal expansion and lower generation probabilities than non-associated chains that were equally common. The only immune exposure information available for the cohort was CMV serostatus. Because HLA typing was missing for some donors at each locus, association tests included only the typed subset. According to a later analysis, TCR association rates differed among HLA loci, with DRB1 alleles showing the most associated TCRs and HLA-C alleles showing the fewest. According to a later analysis, parvovirus B19, influenza, CMV and Epstein-Barr virus appeared linked to several top co-occurrence clusters. Strong co-occurrence of HLA alleles, especially DR and DQ, made assigning TCR associations to individual alleles difficult. The sequencing pipeline was judged likely to have produced a cluster of highly shared sequence variants as a technical artifact. Correlated functional status among segregating V segments might be attributable to linkage disequilibrium, but an unknown experimental factor could not be ruled out. A later genetic analysis associated a missense DCLRE1C variant with V-gene and J-gene trimming of TCR beta chains, and an independent cohort replicated the association. In vitro tests confirmed that a few of the cytomegalovirus-associated TCR beta chains recognize cytomegalovirus antigens. The study gave a list of 150 to 200 TCR beta chains associated with cytomegalovirus. The cohort was sequenced for TCR beta chains only, and without alpha or paired-chain data the features that could be detected were limited. Roughly uniform sequencing depth across donors was assumed in presence/absence analyses, although this assumption may not hold. While some public TCRs were present in many individuals, most TCR sequences turned up only very rarely across donors. In an earlier analysis of roughly 500 of the donors, most TCR beta V segments appeared in productive rearrangements about 90% or about 30% of the time, broadly matching IMGT annotations. A later genetic analysis reported fewer N-insertions in productive TCRs among donors in an Asian-associated ancestry cluster than the roughly 700-donor mean. A further reported finding was that TCR beta sequences accurately predicted the HLA-A and HLA-B alleles for most subjects in the first cohort. Because counts were too low, roughly 18 rarely observed V segments, including chromosome 9 orphons, were left out of the earlier analysis of approximately 500 of the donors. In both the original and validation cohorts, the classifier was reported to diagnose cytomegalovirus status with high specificity and sensitivity. The authors suggested that the approach could potentially be generalized to other disease states and immunological phenotypes. A later analysis associated 15,000 or so TCR beta sequences with specific HLA alleles at a false discovery rate of 0.05. Some IMGT-functional V segments, including TRBV6-2 and TRBV6-3, could not be distinguished by the 87-base-pair reads and were therefore excluded.

Comments on this clone: The specificity of this receptor is unknown. No quality values exist for individual bases; no much larger clone is one base distant.

V drops 0 bases and J drops 0 bases, leaving 10 bases in between. The CDR3 goes from the cysteine to the phenylalanine over 16 residues. The entry retains the CDR3 DNA only, 48 bases that are in frame from base 1. For CDR1 and CDR2, the germline V gene (reference sequence) lists SGHKS and YYEKEE. To prepare the library, the immunoSEQ multiplex PCR assay was applied. For the multiplex PCR, a mixture combining 60 forward primers for TCR Vbeta segments and 13 reverse primers for TCR Jbeta segments was used. The CDR3 region of rearranged TCR beta genes was amplified from genomic DNA by a multiplex PCR assay. The Illumina HiSeq System was used to sequence the amplified TCR beta libraries as 87-base-pair reads. Concerning the study's data processing: A later analysis tallied 75 million to 85 million unique TCR beta chains across the 650 to 750 repertoires, and roughly 11 million of those chains were shared by two or more donors. A nearest-neighbor algorithm error-corrected the raw reads and collapsed the reads into unique sequences, merging closely related sequences to remove PCR and sequencing errors. CDR3 sequences were aligned to IMGT reference sequences to assign V, D and J gene segments. For a sequence to be retained, a match of at least six nucleotides to both a V gene segment and a J gene segment was required. Rearrangements were classified as productive when the CDR3 lacked stop codons and remained in frame with V and J, and all other rearrangements were classified as non-productive. Following IMGT convention, CDR3 was defined as the stretch from the second conserved V-encoded cysteine to the conserved J-encoded phenylalanine. The earlier analysis of about 590 of the donors excluded sequences that lacked an unambiguous match to a single V gene segment. In an earlier analysis of 587 of the donors, V segments were called functional above 56.7% productive rearrangements and were called segregating when the between-donor standard deviation exceeded 5%. A statistical classification framework was built to diagnose cytomegalovirus status from the catalog of TCR beta chain sequences. In a later analysis, TCR nucleotide sequences were compared against IMGT/GENE-DB human TR gene sequences so that V and J genes could be assigned. The TCRdist pipeline was used in a later analysis to assign CDR3 sequences and most-parsimonious VDJ recombination scenarios. In a later analysis, every TCR beta chain was defined by the combination of its CDR3 amino acid sequence and its V-gene family, and reads without a unique V-gene family were dropped. A later analysis removed 500 to 650 highly shared, low-generation-probability nucleotide sequences to deal with suspected cross-contamination and a sequencing artifact. In a later analysis, a clonal expansion index was calculated for each public chain from normalized within-repertoire ranks of inferred template counts. A later analysis computed generation probabilities with a VDJ recombination model fitted to out-of-frame rearrangements, and checked the results against IGoR. Hypergeometric tests were used in a later analysis to score TCR-TCR, TCR-HLA and TCR-CMV co-occurrence, with a repertoire-size bias correction applied to the TCR pairs. In a later analysis, false discovery rates were estimated by permuting HLA or CMV assignments 20 times. In a later analysis, co-occurring TCRs were grouped using DBSCAN, and TCRdist sequence similarity was added for clustering within HLA-allele-positive subsets. Repertoires with fewer than 30,000 or more than 120,000 public chains were left out of co-occurrence clustering, as were about 5 repertoires with anomalous nucleotide sharing. TCRdb provides this immuneACCESS table in a form limited to in-frame rearrangements. Some clones are lacking; in checked studies, under half of them reflect an unresolved V gene, and why the rest are absent is not known. The V and J calls and clone size come from that table; D and trimming were worked out from the DNA. This sample is represented by roughly 120,000 clones; about 80% of them were singletons. The ten largest clones add up to roughly 8% of the sample.

In total, approximately 610 healthy bone marrow donors made up the cohort. All cohort members were sampled while nominally healthy, although unrecorded immune exposures were likely present. The donor was CMV seropositive and was included in the group of 250 to 350 seropositive cohort members. Every donor gave a peripheral blood sample, and the peripheral blood mononuclear cells from that sample were used for TCR beta sequencing. The Qiagen DNeasy Blood Extraction Kit was used to extract genomic DNA from the blood cell samples. What was sequenced was PBMCs. The TCR was taken from a woman aged 45-59 years in good health and CMV-seropositive. The sequence is built from TRBV5-5 and TRBJ1-5, and the D gene may be TRBD1, 6 bases matching. This receptor has the CDR3 CASSLGTVYSNQPQHF. The nucleotide sequence is TGTGCCAGCAGCTTGGGGACAGTATATAGCAATCAGCCCCAGCATTTT.